The present TCR beta chain was sequenced within a study of T-cell reconstitution after alpha-beta-depleted transplantation in children. The germline CDR1 and CDR2 sequences are MGHDK and SYGVNS. The CDR3 covers 15 residues. Trimming at V came to 6 bases and at J to 4 bases, leaving 8 bases not matched to a gene. TCRbeta library construction was performed incorporating unique molecular identifiers. Using its own MiXCR run on the PCR reads, TCRdb lists one record per CDR3 protein. The profile shows hundreds of thousands of distinct CDR3 sequences, approximately 32% of them singletons. This rearrangement joins TRBV25-1 to TRBJ2-3; 9 bases map to TRBD1. The origin of this receptor is a human donor who donated a stem cell graft to a child with aplastic anemia. Here the sequenced sample was PBMCs from the stem cell graft donor, taken from the stem cell graft. The CDR3 nucleotides are TGTGCCAGCAGGACAACAGGGGGCTCCTCAGATACGCAGTATTTT. Its protein product is CASRTTGGSSDTQYF.